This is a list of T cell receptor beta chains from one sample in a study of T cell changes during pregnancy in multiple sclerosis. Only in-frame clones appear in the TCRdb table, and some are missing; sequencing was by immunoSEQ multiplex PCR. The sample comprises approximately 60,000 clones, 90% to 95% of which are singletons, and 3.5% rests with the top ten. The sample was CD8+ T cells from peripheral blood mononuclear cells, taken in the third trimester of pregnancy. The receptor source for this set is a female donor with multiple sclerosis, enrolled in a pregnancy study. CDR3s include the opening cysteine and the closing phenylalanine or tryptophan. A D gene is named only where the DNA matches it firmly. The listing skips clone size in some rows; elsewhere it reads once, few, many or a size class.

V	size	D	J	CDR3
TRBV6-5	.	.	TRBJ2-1	CASSYRGYNEQFF
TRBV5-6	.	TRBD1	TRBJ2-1	CASSFGQGWNEQFF
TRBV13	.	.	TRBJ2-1	CASQRRGYNEQFF
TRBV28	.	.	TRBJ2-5	CASSNHRGGETQYF
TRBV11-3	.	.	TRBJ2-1	CASSFTGDNEQFF
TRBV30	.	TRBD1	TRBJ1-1	CAWPTGNTEAFF
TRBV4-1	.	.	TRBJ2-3	CASSPTFTTDTQYF
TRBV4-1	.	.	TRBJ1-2	CASSPIDSGGDGYTF
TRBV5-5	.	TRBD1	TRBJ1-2	CASSPGTGIGYGYTF
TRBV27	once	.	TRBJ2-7	CASSLGPEGEQYF
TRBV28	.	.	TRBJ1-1	CASSLSLQGMDTEAFF
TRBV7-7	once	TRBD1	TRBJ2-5	CASSLRQGYQETQYF
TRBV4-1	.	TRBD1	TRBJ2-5	CASSQDRDRQQETQYF
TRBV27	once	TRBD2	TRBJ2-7	CASRIAGGPGEQYF
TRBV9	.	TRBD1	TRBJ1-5	CASSVGTGSFQPQHF
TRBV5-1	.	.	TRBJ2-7	CASSLSQGFYEQYF
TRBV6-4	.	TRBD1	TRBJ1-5	CATLDRGGQPQHF
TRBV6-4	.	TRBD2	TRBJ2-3	CASSDSAGGADTQYF
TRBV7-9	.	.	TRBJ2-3	CASSSPNRDTQYF
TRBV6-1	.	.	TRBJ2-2	CASSEASDTGELFF
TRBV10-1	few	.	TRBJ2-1	CASSPHRVNEQFF
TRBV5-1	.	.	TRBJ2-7	CASSLAGDSYEQYF
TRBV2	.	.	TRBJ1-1	CASSEWGESTEAFF
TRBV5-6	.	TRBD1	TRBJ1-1	CASSLGTGFEAFF
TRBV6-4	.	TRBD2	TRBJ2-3	CASSEGAGAADTQYF
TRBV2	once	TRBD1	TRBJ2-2	CASSDGGTGTGELFF
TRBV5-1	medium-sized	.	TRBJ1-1	CASSLAVAQRNAFF
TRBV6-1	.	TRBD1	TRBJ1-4	CASSQDREGVNEKLFF
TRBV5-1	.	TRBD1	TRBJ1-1	CASSWLTDRGTESTEAFF
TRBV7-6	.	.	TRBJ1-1	CASSPTGAARGVMNTEAFF
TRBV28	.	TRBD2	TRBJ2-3	CASSPLTSGADTQYF
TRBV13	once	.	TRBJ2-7	CASGGSTYEQYF
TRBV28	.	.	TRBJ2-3	CASSLPFIAEPATDTQYF
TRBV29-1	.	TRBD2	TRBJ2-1	CSVDRLAGWGRNNEQFF
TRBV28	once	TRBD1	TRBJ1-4	CASRGNDRVREKLFF
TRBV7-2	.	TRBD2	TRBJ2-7	CASRPGLAGGYEQYF
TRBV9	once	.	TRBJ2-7	CASSVAGASSYEQYF
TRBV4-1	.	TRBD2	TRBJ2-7	CASSQILLAPTYEQYF
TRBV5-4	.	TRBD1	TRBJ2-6	CASSGTGGWSGANVLTF